The 16 T cell receptor beta chains below come from one sample, sequenced in a study of CXCR3-negative and CXCR3-positive naive CD8 T cells. With UMI labels, 5' RACE was used to prepare the TRB cDNA libraries. TCRdb re-called the 5' RACE reads; every CDR3 protein appears as one record, without DNA. The data show some 130,000 distinct CDR3 sequences, and the top ten clones hold 0.25% to 0.35%. Sequencing was done on a sample of naive CXCR3- CD8+ T cells from blood. Regarding subset: CD45RO-CCR7+CD27+CD95- naive CD8+ T cells lacking CXCR3 (TNR3-). The source of these receptors is a human donor in good health. Some clones in this sample may be carry-over from other donors' samples.

The chain employs TRBV23-1 and TRBJ2-2. TRBV23-1 is an ORF for which the function is uncertain. The CDR3 is 16 residues long. CDR3 region: CASSQSRRANTGELFF.

The chain combines TRBV29-1 with TRBJ2-7. Germline V gives CDR1 SQVTM, CDR2 ANQGSEA. This CDR3 has 11 residues. The CDR3 sequence is CSCRDYYEQYF.

The V and J genes are TRBV12-3 or TRBV12-4 and TRBJ1-4. CDR3 length: 16 residues. This chain's CDR3 is CASSRFGTEDNEKLFF.

The V call is TRBV29-1, the J call TRBJ1-4; the D call of TRBD1 rests on TCRdb alone, since no DNA is present to check it. The CDR3 has 14 amino acids. CDR1 and CDR2 from the germline V gene are SQVTM and ANQGSEA. CDR3 residues: CSGRIRGAGEKLFF.

This chain joins TRBV29-1 and TRBJ2-3; TCRdb's assignment of TRBD1 cannot be checked, as there is no DNA. Germline-derived CDR1 and CDR2 are SQVTM and ANQGSEA. CDR3 length: 14 residues. CDR3 loop: CSVANRGPADTQYF.

The chain employs TRBV18 and TRBJ2-5. The CDR3 loop spans 14 amino acids. Germline CDR1 KGHSH, CDR2 LQKENI. The CDR3 protein is CASSPPGGTETQYF. The full variable domain, rest sourced from reference TRBV18 and TRBJ2-5, is NAGVMQNPRHLVRRRGQEARLRCSPMKGHSHVYWYRQLPEEGLKFMVYLQKENIIDESGMPKERFSAEFPKEGPSILRIQQVVRGDSAAYFCASSPPGGTETQYFGPGTRLLVL.

The V call is TRBV7-9, the J call TRBJ2-7; the TCRdb D gene call, TRBD2, has no DNA to confirm it. The germline gives CDR1 SEHNR, CDR2 FQNEAQ (reference sequence). This CDR3 has 16 residues. This CDR3 is CASSPRAAGGSYEQYF.

The chain employs TRBV30 and TRBJ2-4. Germline V gives CDR1 GTSNPN, CDR2 SVGIG (reference sequence). The CDR3 sequence is 12 residues long. CDR3 region: CAWSKAQNIQYF.

The chain links TRBV20-1 to TRBJ2-7; TCRdb's D gene call, TRBD2, goes unchecked for lack of DNA. CDR1 is DFQATT, CDR2 SNEGSKA, per germline (reference sequence). CDR3 length equals 12 residues. The CDR3 loop reads CSANPTSYEQYF.

V gene TRBV7-9 combines with J gene TRBJ2-1; TCRdb lists TRBD2, though no DNA is available to test this call. The CDR3 covers 15 residues. Germline V gives CDR1 SEHNR, CDR2 FQNEAQ (reference sequence). CDR3: CASSLGLVIYNEQFF.

The V gene is TRBV3-1, the J gene TRBJ2-5; TCRdb designates TRBD1, a call that cannot be tested without DNA. The CDR3 contains 12 residues. Germline lookup yields CDR1 LGHDT and CDR2 YNNKEL (reference sequence). CDR3 sequence reads: CASSQGAETQYF.

CDR3: CASSHPRGGTTYNEQFF. This rearrangement joins TRBV4-1 to TRBJ2-1; TCRdb's D call of TRBD1 is untestable without DNA. This CDR3 comprises 17 residues. CDR1 and CDR2 from the germline V gene are MGHRA and YSYEKL.

This sequence joins TRBV12-3 or TRBV12-4 and TRBJ2-7; TCRdb returns TRBD1, unconfirmable since there is no DNA. The length of the CDR3 is 14 residues. This CDR3 reads CASSLSRGLYEQYF.

The chain links TRBV3-1 to TRBJ1-1. The CDR3 contains 16 residues. The germline V gene encodes CDR1 LGHDT and CDR2 YNNKEL (reference sequence). CDR3 amino acids: CASNQDRRFWGTEAFF.

The chain has TRBV28 and TRBJ1-1; TCRdb reports TRBD1, a call that lacks DNA to check it against. Germline CDR1 and CDR2: MDHEN and SYDVKM. The CDR3 has 16 amino acids. The CDR3: CASSPPGTGPNTEAFF.

The gene calls are TRBV7-9 and TRBJ1-5. The CDR3 covers 13 residues. Germline V gene lookup returns CDR1 SEHNR and CDR2 FQNEAQ (reference sequence). The CDR3 spells CASSPDLNQPQHF.